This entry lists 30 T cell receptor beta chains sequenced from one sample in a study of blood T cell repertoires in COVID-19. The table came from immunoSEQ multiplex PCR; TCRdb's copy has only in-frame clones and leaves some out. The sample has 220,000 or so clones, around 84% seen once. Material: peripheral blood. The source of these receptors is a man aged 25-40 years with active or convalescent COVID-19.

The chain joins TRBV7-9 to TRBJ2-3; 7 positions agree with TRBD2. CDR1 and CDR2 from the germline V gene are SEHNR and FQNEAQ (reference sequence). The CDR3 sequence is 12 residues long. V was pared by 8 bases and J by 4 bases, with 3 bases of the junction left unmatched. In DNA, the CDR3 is TGTGCCAGCGGACTAGGCCCAGATACGCAGTATTTT. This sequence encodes CASGLGPDTQYF. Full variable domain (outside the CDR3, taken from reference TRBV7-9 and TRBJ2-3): DTGVSQNPRHKITKRGQNVTFRCDPISEHNRLYWYRQTLGQGPEFLTYFQNEAQLEKSRLLSDRFSAERPKGSFSTLEIQRTEQGDSAMYLCASGLGPDTQYFGPGTRLTVL.

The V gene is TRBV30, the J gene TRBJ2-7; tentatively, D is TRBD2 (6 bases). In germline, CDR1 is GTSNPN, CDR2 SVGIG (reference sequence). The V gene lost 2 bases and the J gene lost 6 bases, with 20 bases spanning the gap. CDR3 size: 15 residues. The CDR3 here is CAWSLAGSLIPEQYF. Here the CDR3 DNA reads TGTGCCTGGAGTCTGGCGGGGTCGCTCATTCCCGAGCAGTACTTC.

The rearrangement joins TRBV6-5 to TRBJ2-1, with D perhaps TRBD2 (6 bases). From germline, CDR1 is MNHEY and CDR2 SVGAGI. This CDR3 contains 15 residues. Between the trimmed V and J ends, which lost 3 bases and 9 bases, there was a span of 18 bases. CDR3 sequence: CASSYGFEGLLEQFF. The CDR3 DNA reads TGTGCCAGCAGTTATGGGTTTGAGGGACTTCTTGAGCAGTTCTTC.

DNA for the CDR3: TGTGCCAGCAGCACCTCCGGGACAGCCTACACTGAAGCTTTCTTT. It encodes CASSTSGTAYTEAFF. This rearrangement joins TRBV9 to TRBJ1-1; 7 bases map to TRBD1. The germline gives CDR1 SGDLS, CDR2 YYNGEE. This CDR3 has 15 amino acids. Trimming cost V 4 bases and J 3 bases; bases outside gene matches: 9.

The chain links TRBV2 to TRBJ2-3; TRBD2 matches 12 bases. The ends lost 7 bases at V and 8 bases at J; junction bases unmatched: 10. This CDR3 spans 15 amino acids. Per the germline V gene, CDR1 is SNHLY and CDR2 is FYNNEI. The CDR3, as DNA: TGTGCCAGCACCCTAGCGGGGGGGCCAGGGGGTACGCAGTATTTT. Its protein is CASTLAGGPGGTQYF.

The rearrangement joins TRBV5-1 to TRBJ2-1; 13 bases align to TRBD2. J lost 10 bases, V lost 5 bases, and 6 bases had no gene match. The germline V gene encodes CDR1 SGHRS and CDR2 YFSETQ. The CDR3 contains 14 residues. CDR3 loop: CASSPGLAGVEQFF. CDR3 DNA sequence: TGCGCCAGCAGTCCTGGACTAGCGGGAGTAGAGCAGTTCTTC.

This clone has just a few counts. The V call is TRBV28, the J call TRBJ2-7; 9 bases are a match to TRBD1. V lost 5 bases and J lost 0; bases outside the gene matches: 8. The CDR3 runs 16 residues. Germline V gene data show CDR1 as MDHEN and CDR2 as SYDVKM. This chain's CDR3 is CASSPGQGGSSYEQYF. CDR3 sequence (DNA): TGTGCCAGCAGTCCGGGACAGGGTGGGAGCTCCTACGAGCAGTACTTC.

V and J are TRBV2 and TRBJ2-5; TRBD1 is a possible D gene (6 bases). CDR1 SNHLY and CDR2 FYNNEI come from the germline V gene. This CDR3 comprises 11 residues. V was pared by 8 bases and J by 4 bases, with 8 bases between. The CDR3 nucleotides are TGTGCCAGCTCAGGGGCAGAGACCCAGTACTTC. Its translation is CASSGAETQYF.

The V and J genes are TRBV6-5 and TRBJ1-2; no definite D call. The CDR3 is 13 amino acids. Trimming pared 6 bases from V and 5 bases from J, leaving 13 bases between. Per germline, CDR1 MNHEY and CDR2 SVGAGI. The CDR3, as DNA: TGTGCCAGCAGCCCCCTAGGAGCTTATGGCTACACCTTC. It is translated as CASSPLGAYGYTF.

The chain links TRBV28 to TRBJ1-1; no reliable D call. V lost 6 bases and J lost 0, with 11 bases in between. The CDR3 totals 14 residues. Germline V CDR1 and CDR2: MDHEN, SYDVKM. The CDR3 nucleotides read TGTGCCAGCAGCGGGTCCGGGATGAACACTGAAGCTTTCTTT. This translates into CASSGSGMNTEAFF.

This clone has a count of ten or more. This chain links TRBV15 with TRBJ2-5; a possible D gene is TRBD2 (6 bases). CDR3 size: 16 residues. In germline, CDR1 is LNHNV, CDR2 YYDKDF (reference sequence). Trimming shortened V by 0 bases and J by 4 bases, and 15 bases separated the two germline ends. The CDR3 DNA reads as TGTGCCACCAGCAGAGATGTCGGGAGTGGAGGAGAGACCCAGTACTTC. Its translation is CATSRDVGSGGETQYF.

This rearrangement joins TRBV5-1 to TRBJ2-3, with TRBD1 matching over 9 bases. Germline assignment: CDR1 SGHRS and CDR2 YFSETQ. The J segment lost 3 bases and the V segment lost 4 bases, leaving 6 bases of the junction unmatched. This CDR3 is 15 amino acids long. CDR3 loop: CASSAPQGATDTQYF. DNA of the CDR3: TGCGCCAGCAGCGCACCACAGGGGGCGACAGATACGCAGTATTTT. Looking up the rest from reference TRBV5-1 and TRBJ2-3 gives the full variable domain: KAGVTQTPRYLIKTRGQQVTLSCSPISGHRSVSWYQQTPGQGLQFLFEYFSETQRNKGNFPGRFSGRQFSNSRSEMNVSTLELGDSALYLCASSAPQGATDTQYFGPGTRLTVL.

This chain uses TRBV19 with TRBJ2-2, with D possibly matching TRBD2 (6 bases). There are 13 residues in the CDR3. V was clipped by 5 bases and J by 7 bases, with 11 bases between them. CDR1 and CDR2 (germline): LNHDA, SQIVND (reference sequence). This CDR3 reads CASSPGGGGELFF. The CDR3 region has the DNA TGTGCCAGTAGTCCCGGGGGAGGCGGGGAGCTGTTTTTT.

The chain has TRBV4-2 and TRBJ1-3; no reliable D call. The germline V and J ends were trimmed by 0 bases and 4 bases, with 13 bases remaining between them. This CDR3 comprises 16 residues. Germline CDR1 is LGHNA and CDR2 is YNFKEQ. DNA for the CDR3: TGTGCCAGCAGCCAAGATTGGTTTGGAGGGGGAAACACCATATATTTT. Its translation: CASSQDWFGGGNTIYF.

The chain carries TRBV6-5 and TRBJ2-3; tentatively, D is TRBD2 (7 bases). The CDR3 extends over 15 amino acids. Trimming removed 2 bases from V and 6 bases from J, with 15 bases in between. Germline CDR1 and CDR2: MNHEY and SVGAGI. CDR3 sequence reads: CASSYRGRVYDTQYF. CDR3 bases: TGTGCCAGCAGTTACAGGGGGAGGGTGTACGATACGCAGTATTTT.

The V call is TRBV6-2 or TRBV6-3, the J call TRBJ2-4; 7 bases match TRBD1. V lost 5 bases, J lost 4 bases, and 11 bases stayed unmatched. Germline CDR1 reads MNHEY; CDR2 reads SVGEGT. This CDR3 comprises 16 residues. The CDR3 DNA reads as TGTGCCAGCAGTCCCCTCGACAGGGTCGGGAAAAACATTCAGTACTTC. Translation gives CASSPLDRVGKNIQYF.

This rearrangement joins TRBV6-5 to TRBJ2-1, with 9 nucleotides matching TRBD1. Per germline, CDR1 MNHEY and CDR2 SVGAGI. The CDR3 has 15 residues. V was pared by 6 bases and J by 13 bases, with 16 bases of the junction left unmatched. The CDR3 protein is CASSLHRGPGPSQFF. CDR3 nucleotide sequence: TGTGCCAGCAGCCTGCACAGGGGGCCCGGGCCATCACAGTTCTTC.

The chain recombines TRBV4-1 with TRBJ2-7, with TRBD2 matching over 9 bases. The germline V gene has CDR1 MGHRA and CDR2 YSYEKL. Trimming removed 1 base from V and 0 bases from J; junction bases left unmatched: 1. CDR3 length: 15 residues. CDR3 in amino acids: CASSQGSGSSYEQYF. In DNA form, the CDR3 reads TGCGCCAGCAGCCAAGGTAGCGGGAGCTCCTACGAGCAGTACTTC.

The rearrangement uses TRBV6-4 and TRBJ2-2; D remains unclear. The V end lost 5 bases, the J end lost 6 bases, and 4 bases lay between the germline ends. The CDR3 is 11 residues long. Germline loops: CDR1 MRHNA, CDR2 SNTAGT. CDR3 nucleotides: TGTGCCAGCAGTCCTCCCGGGGAGCTGTTTTTT. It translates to CASSPPGELFF.

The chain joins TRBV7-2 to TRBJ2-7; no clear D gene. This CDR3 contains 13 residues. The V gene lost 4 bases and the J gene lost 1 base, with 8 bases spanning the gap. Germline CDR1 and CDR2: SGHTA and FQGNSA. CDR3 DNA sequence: TGTGCCAGCAGCTCTGTCCTATCCTACGAGCAGTACTTC. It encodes CASSSVLSYEQYF.

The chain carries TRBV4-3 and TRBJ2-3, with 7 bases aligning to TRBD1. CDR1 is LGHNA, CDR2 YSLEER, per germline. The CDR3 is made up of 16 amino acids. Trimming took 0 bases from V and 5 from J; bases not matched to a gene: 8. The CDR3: CASSQDKGGRKDTQYF. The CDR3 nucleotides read TGCGCCAGCAGCCAAGATAAAGGGGGCAGGAAAGATACGCAGTATTTT.

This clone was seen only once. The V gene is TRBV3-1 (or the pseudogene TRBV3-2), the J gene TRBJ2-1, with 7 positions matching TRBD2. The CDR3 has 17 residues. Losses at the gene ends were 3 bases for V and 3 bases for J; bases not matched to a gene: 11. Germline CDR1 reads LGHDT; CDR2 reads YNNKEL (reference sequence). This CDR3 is CASSHPERREYYNEQFF. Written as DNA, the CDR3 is TGTGCCAGCAGCCACCCAGAGCGGCGGGAGTACTACAATGAGCAGTTCTTC.

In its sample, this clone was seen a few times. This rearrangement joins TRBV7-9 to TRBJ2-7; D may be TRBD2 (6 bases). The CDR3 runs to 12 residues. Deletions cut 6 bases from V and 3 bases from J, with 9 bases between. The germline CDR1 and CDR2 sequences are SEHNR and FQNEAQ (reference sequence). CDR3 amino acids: CASRGGNYEQYF. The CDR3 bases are TGTGCCAGCAGGGGGGGAAACTACGAGCAGTACTTC.

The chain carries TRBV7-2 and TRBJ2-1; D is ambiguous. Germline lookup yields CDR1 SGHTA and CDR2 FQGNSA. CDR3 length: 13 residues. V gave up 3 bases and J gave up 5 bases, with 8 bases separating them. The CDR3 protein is CASSLTVNNEQFF. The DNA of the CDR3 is TGTGCCAGCAGCTTGACTGTAAACAATGAGCAGTTCTTC.

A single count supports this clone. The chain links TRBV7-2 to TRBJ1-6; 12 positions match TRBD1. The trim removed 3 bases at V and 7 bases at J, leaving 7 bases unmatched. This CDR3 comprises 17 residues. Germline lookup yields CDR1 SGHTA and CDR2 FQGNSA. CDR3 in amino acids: CASSFTGTGGGNSPLHF. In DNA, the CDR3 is TGTGCCAGCAGCTTTACCGGGACAGGGGGCGGAAATTCACCCCTCCACTTT. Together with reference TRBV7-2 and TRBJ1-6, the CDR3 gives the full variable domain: GAGVSQSPSNKVTEKGKDVELRCDPISGHTALYWYRQSLGQGLEFLIYFQGNSAPDKSGLPSDRFSAERTGGSVSTLTIQRTQQEDSAVYLCASSFTGTGGGNSPLHFGNGTRLTVT.

Here the CDR3 reads CASSLAQNSYNEQFF. The CDR3 DNA reads TGTGCCAGCAGCTTAGCCCAAAACTCCTACAATGAGCAGTTCTTC. The chain carries TRBV7-2 and TRBJ2-1, with D unresolved. The germline V gene has CDR1 SGHTA and CDR2 FQGNSA. Trimming removed 0 bases at V and 0 bases at J, with 6 bases between. This CDR3 is built from 15 residues.

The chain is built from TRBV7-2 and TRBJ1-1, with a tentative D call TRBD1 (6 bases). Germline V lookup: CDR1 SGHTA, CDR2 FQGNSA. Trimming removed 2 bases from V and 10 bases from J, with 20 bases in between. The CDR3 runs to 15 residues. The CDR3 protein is CASSLRGGRLGRAFF. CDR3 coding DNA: TGTGCCAGCAGCTTAAGGGGGGGGCGTCTGGGTCGAGCTTTCTTT.

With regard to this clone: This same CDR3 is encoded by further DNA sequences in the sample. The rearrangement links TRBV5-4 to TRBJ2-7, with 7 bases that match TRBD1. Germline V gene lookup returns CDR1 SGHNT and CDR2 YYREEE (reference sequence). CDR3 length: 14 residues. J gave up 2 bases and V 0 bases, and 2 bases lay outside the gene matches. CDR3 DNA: TGTGCCAGCAGCTTGGGGGGACAGCCCTACGAGCAGTACTTC. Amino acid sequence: CASSLGGQPYEQYF.

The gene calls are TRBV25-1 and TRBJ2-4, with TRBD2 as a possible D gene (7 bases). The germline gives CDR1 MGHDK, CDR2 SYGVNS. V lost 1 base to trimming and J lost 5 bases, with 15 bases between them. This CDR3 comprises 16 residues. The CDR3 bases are TGTGCCAGCAGTGAATGGGGTGCGGGGGCGCAAAACATTCAGTACTTC. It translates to CASSEWGAGAQNIQYF. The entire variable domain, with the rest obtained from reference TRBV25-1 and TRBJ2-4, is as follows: EADIYQTPRYLVIGTGKKITLECSQTMGHDKMYWYQQDPGMELHLIHYSYGVNSTEKGDLSSESTVSRIRTEHFPLTLESARPSHTSQYLCASSEWGAGAQNIQYFGAGTRLSVL.

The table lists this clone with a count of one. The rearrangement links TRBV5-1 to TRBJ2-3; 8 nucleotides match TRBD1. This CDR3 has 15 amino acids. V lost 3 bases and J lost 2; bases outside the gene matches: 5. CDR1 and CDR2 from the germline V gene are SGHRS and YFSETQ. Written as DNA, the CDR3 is TGCGCCAGCAGCTACCAGACAGGGGCCACAGATACGCAGTATTTT. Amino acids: CASSYQTGATDTQYF.